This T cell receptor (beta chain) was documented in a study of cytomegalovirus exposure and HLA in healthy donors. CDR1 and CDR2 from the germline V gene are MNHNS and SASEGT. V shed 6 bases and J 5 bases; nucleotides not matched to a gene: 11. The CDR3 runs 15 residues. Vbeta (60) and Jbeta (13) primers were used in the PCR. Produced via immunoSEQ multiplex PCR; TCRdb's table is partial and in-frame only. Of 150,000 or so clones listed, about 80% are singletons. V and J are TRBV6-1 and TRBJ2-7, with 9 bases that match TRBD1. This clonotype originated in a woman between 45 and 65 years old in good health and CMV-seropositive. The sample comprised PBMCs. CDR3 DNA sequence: TGTGCCAGCAGGAAGACATGGGACAGGGCCAACGAGCAGTACTTC. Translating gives CASRKTWDRANEQYF.